The clone carrying this T cell receptor (beta chain) was seen ten or more times. This entry is derived from a study of spatial heterogeneity in lung cancer. Documented time point: sample taken at primary tumor resection. The input material, whole RNA from tumor, nontumor lung or frozen PBMC, was sequenced unsorted. The donors were 70 or so patients with non-small cell lung cancer that was early-stage and untreated. With 4 bases clipped from V and 0 bases from J, the junction kept 3 bases outside the gene matches. The length of the CDR3 is 15 residues. Per the germline V gene, CDR1 is SGHAT and CDR2 is FQDESV (reference sequence). One entry per CDR3 protein, called by TCRdb with MiXCR from the 5' RACE reads. The table has roughly 79,000 distinct CDR3 sequences, around 12% seen once.

The sequencing here drew on PBMCs, taken at surgery. The rearrangement links TRBV11-1 to TRBJ2-1, with 7 bases fitting TRBD2. The clonotype originates from a male donor with early-stage non-small cell lung cancer. The CDR3 sequence is CASSSSGVSYNEQFF. The CDR3 DNA follows: TGTGCCAGCAGCTCAAGCGGGGTCTCCTACAATGAGCAGTTCTTC.